The 14 T cell receptor beta chains listed next were all sequenced from one sample in a study of vaccination effects on CD4 cells after COVID-19. This table comes from immunoSEQ multiplex PCR, and its TCRdb copy is limited to in-frame clones, with some not included. The sample includes 50,000 to 75,000 clones, approximately 70% of them seen just once. Antigen specificity for these receptors is unknown. Isolation of CD4+ T cells took place after less than twelve days of culture. Sample: CD4+ T cells from PBMCs cultured without peptide, taken before COVID-19 vaccination. The origin of the receptors is a human donor who had a prior SARS-CoV-2 infection.

The chain combines TRBV24-1 with TRBJ2-1, with TRBD2 identical over 8 bases. Germline V gene data show CDR1 as KGHDR and CDR2 as SFDVKD. The CDR3 consists of 15 residues. V dropped 10 bases and J dropped 4; count of bases not matched to a gene: 11. CDR3 residues: CATGVAGRRYNEQFF. CDR3 coding DNA: TGTGCCACAGGAGTAGCGGGAAGAAGGTACAATGAGCAGTTCTTC.

The chain carries TRBV14 and TRBJ2-7; D uncertain. V gave up 4 bases and J gave up 0 bases, with 10 bases separating them. In germline, CDR1 is SGHDN, CDR2 FVKESK. The CDR3 is 14 residues long. CDR3 coding DNA: TGTGCCAGCAGCCCTCGGTGGAGCTCCTACGAGCAGTACTTC. Its translation is CASSPRWSSYEQYF.

This chain joins TRBV5-1 and TRBJ2-1; TRBD2 matches at 13 bases. After removal of 4 bases from V and 8 bases from J, the junction contained 9 bases not matched to a gene. The CDR3 is 16 amino acids. In germline, CDR1 is SGHRS, CDR2 YFSETQ. The CDR3 DNA reads TGCGCCAGCAGCCGCCCGGGACTAGCGGGGTGGGATGAGCAGTTCTTC. It specifies CASSRPGLAGWDEQFF.

This clone was detected only a few times. The chain combines TRBV7-2 with TRBJ1-5; D might be TRBD1 (5 bases). Germline CDR1 is SGHTA and CDR2 is FQGNSA. The CDR3 loop spans 15 amino acids. The V gene lost 1 base and the J gene lost 6 bases, with 13 bases spanning the gap. CDR3 loop: CASSLGDSSIQPQHF. For the CDR3, the DNA is TGTGCCAGCAGCTTAGGTGACAGTTCAATTCAGCCCCAGCATTTT.

This clone is medium-sized in the sample. The J gene is TRBJ2-1, the V gene TRBV7-9; D might be TRBD1 or TRBD2, each matching 5 bases. V lost 5 bases and J 0 bases, leaving 17 bases between the germline ends. The CDR3 runs to 17 residues. Germline V CDR1 and CDR2: SEHNR, FQNEAQ (reference sequence). This chain's CDR3 is CASSVPRGTSSYNEQFF. The CDR3 DNA is TGTGCCAGCAGCGTCCCGAGGGGCACGAGCTCCTACAATGAGCAGTTCTTC.

The chain recombines TRBV7-3 with TRBJ1-6; no clear D. The CDR3 covers 14 residues. Trimming shortened V by 5 bases and J by 8 bases, and 13 bases separated the two germline ends. Per the germline V gene, CDR1 is SGHTA and CDR2 is FQGTGA. CDR3 amino acids: CASSKQAWDSPLHF. The CDR3 DNA reads TGTGCCAGCAGCAAACAAGCATGGGATTCACCCCTCCACTTT.

The chain couples TRBV11-3 to TRBJ2-7; 9 nucleotides align to TRBD2. Germline V lookup: CDR1 SGHNT, CDR2 YENEEA. This CDR3 is built from 15 residues. The junction had 3 bases not matched to a gene; V was cut back by 0 bases and J by 3 bases. The CDR3 here is CASSLDAGGVYEQYF. Written as DNA, the CDR3 is TGTGCCAGCAGCTTAGATGCGGGAGGGGTCTACGAGCAGTACTTC. Full variable domain (missing parts from reference TRBV11-3 and TRBJ2-7): EAGVVQSPRYKIIEKKQPVAFWCNPISGHNTLYWYLQNLGQGPELLIRYENEEAVDDSQLPKDRFSAERLKGVDSTLKIQPAELGDSAVYLCASSLDAGGVYEQYFGPGTRLTVT.

For the CDR3, the DNA is TGCAGTGCCGAGGATTCAGATACGCAGTATTTT. It codes for CSAEDSDTQYF. The chain carries TRBV20-1 and TRBJ2-3, with D hard to call. V shed 6 bases and J shed 4 bases, with 8 bases lying between them. Germline V gene sequence: CDR1 DFQATT, CDR2 SNEGSKA (reference sequence). This CDR3 spans 11 amino acids.

J is TRBJ1-5 and V is TRBV3-1 (or the pseudogene TRBV3-2); 7 positions match TRBD1. Germline V gene data show CDR1 as LGHDT and CDR2 as YNNKEL (reference sequence). This CDR3 spans 15 amino acids. V shed 3 bases and J 4 bases; nucleotides not matched to a gene: 6. CDR3 residues: CASSQVSGGNQPQHF. DNA for the CDR3: TGTGCCAGCAGCCAGGTCTCAGGGGGAAATCAGCCCCAGCATTTT.

The rearrangement uses TRBV5-1 and TRBJ2-2; 10 positions match TRBD2. Looked up from germline, CDR1 is SGHRS and CDR2 is YFSETQ. Unmatched junction bases numbered 5, after V lost 1 base and J lost 2 bases. The CDR3 extends over 17 amino acids. The CDR3 reads CASSLRGLARNTGELFF. In DNA form, the CDR3 reads TGCGCCAGCAGCTTGAGGGGACTAGCGAGAAACACCGGGGAGCTGTTTTTT.

This chain connects TRBV11-2 to TRBJ1-1; no clear D gene. The ends were cut back, 6 bases at V and 1 base at J, with 15 bases in the middle. This CDR3 spans 15 amino acids. Germline CDR1 is SGHAT and CDR2 is FQNNGV. CDR3 residues: CASSRWRPPNTEAFF. CDR3 DNA sequence: TGTGCCAGCAGTCGTTGGCGGCCTCCGAACACTGAAGCTTTCTTT.

The chain employs TRBV27 and TRBJ1-1; TRBD1 matches 11 bases. Unmatched junction bases numbered 11, after V lost 6 bases and J lost 11 bases. Germline V gene sequence: CDR1 MNHEY, CDR2 SMNVEV (reference sequence). This CDR3 is 14 amino acids long. CDR3 sequence (DNA): TGTGCCAGCAGCCCTCAGTGGGACAGGGGGTTCGCTTTCTTT. This encodes CASSPQWDRGFAFF.

In its sample, this clone was seen a few times. The chain has TRBV29-1 and TRBJ1-6, with 8 bases identical to TRBD1. The CDR3 runs to 14 residues. V was pared by 5 bases and J by 7 bases, with 7 bases of the junction left unmatched. Germline loops: CDR1 SQVTM, CDR2 ANQGSEA. The DNA of the CDR3 is TGCAGCGTTTCCCTGGGACAGGACAATTCACCCCTCCACTTT. Amino acids: CSVSLGQDNSPLHF.

The genes are TRBV2 and TRBJ1-6; D is unclear. Germline values: CDR1 SNHLY, CDR2 FYNNEI. V was clipped by 3 bases and J by 7 bases, with 13 bases between them. The CDR3 contains 15 residues. The CDR3 region is CASSDAGAGNSPLHF. CDR3 DNA: TGTGCCAGCAGTGACGCAGGAGCGGGAAATTCACCCCTCCACTTT.